This TCR beta chain was identified during a study of technical replicates of blood from a handful of donors. Germline values: CDR1 SNHLY, CDR2 FYNNEI. The CDR3 sequence is 13 residues long. Between the trimmed V and J ends, which lost 4 bases and 7 bases, there was a span of 11 bases. The data were produced by immunoSEQ multiplex PCR, yet TCRdb's version contains in-frame clones alone and is incomplete. The table has some 71,000 clones, around 97% seen once. V and J are TRBV2 and TRBJ2-1; the D gene is possibly TRBD1 (6 bases). The sequencing input was T cells isolated from PBMCs. The receptor's source is a human donor in good health. The CDR3 coding sequence is TGTGCCAGCAGTGTACAGGGTAAGAATGAGCAGTTCTTC. Amino acids: CASSVQGKNEQFF.